This TCR beta chain was sequenced for a study of blood T cell repertoires in COVID-19. Study details: Samples taken during acute and convalescent COVID-19 were collected in the United States, Italy and Spain. The analysed material was cDNA or gDNA that came from T cells, B-cell-depleted T cells, or PBMCs.

Original processing methods: It was from reference gene primer amplification that nucleated cell counts were estimated. The table came from immunoSEQ multiplex PCR; TCRdb's copy has only in-frame clones and leaves some out. V, J and clone size are those of that table, while D and trimming were read from the DNA. The sample holds roughly 70,000 clones; 70% to 90% are singletons and the top ten take around 3.9%. CDR3 length: 17 residues. Germline V CDR1 and CDR2: SGHVS, FQNEAQ. The trim removed 5 bases at V and 5 bases at J, leaving 8 bases unmatched. The V and J genes are TRBV7-8 and TRBJ2-5, with 16 bases identical to TRBD2. The sequenced sample consisted of peripheral blood. This TCR derives from a man between 65 and 79 years old with active COVID-19. CDR3 loop: CASSRGTSGRAGETQYF. The CDR3 region has the DNA TGTGCCAGCAGCCGAGGGACTAGCGGGAGGGCGGGGGAGACCCAGTACTTC.